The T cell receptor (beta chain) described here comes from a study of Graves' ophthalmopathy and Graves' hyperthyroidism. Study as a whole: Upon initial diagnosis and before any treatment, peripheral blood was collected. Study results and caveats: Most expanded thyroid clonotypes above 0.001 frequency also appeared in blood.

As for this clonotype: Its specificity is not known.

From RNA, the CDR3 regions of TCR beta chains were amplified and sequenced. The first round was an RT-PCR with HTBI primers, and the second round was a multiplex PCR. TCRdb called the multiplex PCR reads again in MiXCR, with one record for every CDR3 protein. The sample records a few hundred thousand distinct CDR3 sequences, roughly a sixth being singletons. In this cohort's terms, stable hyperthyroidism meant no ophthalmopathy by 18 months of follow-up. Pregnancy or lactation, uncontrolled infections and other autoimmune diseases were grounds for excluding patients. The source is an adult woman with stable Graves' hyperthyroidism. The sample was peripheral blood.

CDR3 amino acids: CASSYSASGTLFSYNEQFF. CDR3 DNA: TGTGCCAGCAGTTACTCGGCTAGCGGGACTCTCTTCTCCTACAATGAGCAGTTCTTC. The rearrangement links TRBV6-2 or TRBV6-3 to TRBJ2-1, with TRBD2 matching 9 bases. Germline CDR1 and CDR2: MNHEY and SVGEGT. This CDR3 is built from 19 residues. With 0 bases clipped from V and 0 bases from J, the junction kept 9 bases outside the gene matches.